These T cell receptor beta chains were read from a single sample in a study of blood T cell repertoires in COVID-19. The repertoire was sequenced with immunoSEQ multiplex PCR; TCRdb's copy has only in-frame clones and lacks some. The sample gives about 160,000 clones, roughly four fifths of which show up once; around a fifth is in the top ten. Sequencing was done on a sample of peripheral blood. The receptor set was obtained from an elderly woman with acute or convalescent COVID-19. Both conserved end residues are part of each CDR3. The D gene is left open where the match is weak. Only part of the rows carry a size: once, few, many, or a class if the clone is expanded.

V: TRBV5-6
size: NA
D: TRBD1
J: TRBJ1-1
DNA: TGTGCCAGCAGCCCTGGAGGCAGACAGGGGGTCACTGAAGCTTTCTTT
CDR3: CASSPGGRQGVTEAFF

V: TRBV7-2
size: NA
D: TRBD1
J: TRBJ2-7
DNA: TGTGCCAGCAGCCAGACAGGGGCCTACGAGCAGTACTTC
CDR3: CASSQTGAYEQYF

V: TRBV4-1
size: NA
D: TRBD1
J: TRBJ2-7
DNA: TGCGCCAGCAGCCAAGAGGACAGGGTAGGGTACGAGCAGTACTTC
CDR3: CASSQEDRVGYEQYF

V: TRBV7-2
size: few
D: NA
J: TRBJ2-7
DNA: TGTGCCAGCAGCTTAAACAGCGGCGAGCAGTACTTC
CDR3: CASSLNSGEQYF

V: TRBV27
size: NA
D: TRBD1
J: TRBJ1-5
DNA: TGTGCCAGCAGTTCCTCACAGGGGAATCAGCCCCAGCATTTT
CDR3: CASSSSQGNQPQHF

V: TRBV20-1
size: once
D: NA
J: TRBJ1-2
DNA: TGCAGTGCCCGAGGTGGCTACACCTTC
CDR3: CSARGGYTF

V: TRBV27
size: NA
D: TRBD1
J: TRBJ1-2
DNA: TGTGCCAGCAGCCGTCGACAGGGCGTCGGCTACACCTTC
CDR3: CASSRRQGVGYTF

V: TRBV6-6
size: once
D: TRBD1
J: TRBJ1-1
DNA: TGTGCCAGCAATCAACCGGACAGGGTGAACACTGAAGCTTTCTTT
CDR3: CASNQPDRVNTEAFF

V: TRBV5-1
size: NA
D: TRBD2
J: TRBJ2-4
DNA: TGCGCCAGCAGCCTGACTAGCGGGGAAAACATTCAGTACTTC
CDR3: CASSLTSGENIQYF

V: TRBV27
size: NA
D: NA
J: TRBJ2-5
DNA: TGTGCCAGCAGTTTATCTGCCTTTGGCAGCGGGTTCCAAGAGACCCAGTACTTC
CDR3: CASSLSAFGSGFQETQYF

V: TRBV6-5
size: few
D: NA
J: TRBJ1-3
DNA: TGTGCCAGCAGTTACTGGGGGGGGGACACCATATATTTT
CDR3: CASSYWGGDTIYF

V: TRBV6-5
size: NA
D: NA
J: TRBJ1-2
DNA: TGTGCCAGCAGTTACTCGGCGGGGAGCGGCTACACCTTC
CDR3: CASSYSAGSGYTF

V: TRBV2
size: NA
D: TRBD1
J: TRBJ2-7
DNA: TGTGCCAGCAGCCAGGGACAGGCCTACGAGCAGTACTTC
CDR3: CASSQGQAYEQYF

V: TRBV18
size: NA
D: TRBD2
J: TRBJ2-7
DNA: TGTGCCAGCTCACCGACTAGCGGTTCTGGTTACGAGCAGTACTTC
CDR3: CASSPTSGSGYEQYF

V: TRBV12-5
size: NA
D: NA
J: TRBJ2-3
DNA: TGTGCTAGTGCTACGGCATTGCGCGGAGGGACAGATACGCAGTATTTT
CDR3: CASATALRGGTDTQYF

V: TRBV5-6
size: once
D: NA
J: TRBJ1-4
DNA: TGTGCCAGCAGCTGGCGGGGGGCGCTTCGAAAACTGTTTTTT
CDR3: CASSWRGALRKLFF

V: TRBV7-2
size: once
D: TRBD2
J: TRBJ2-4
DNA: TGTGCCAGCAGCTTCTTAGCGGGAGGGCCCCAAAACATTCAGTACTTC
CDR3: CASSFLAGGPQNIQYF

V: TRBV5-1
size: NA
D: NA
J: TRBJ1-3
DNA: TGCGCCAGCAGCCTCGGACAGAGCTCTGGAAACACCATATATTTT
CDR3: CASSLGQSSGNTIYF

V: TRBV4-1
size: NA
D: NA
J: TRBJ1-2
DNA: TGCGCCAGCAGCCAAGGTTCCTTAGGGCAGGGAAGAGGTGGCTACACCTTC
CDR3: CASSQGSLGQGRGGYTF

V: TRBV4-1
size: NA
D: NA
J: TRBJ2-7
DNA: TGCGCCAGCAGCCAAGAAGAAGGAGGCGGCCAAGGATTTCGGACGGGACTCTACGAGCAGTACTTC
CDR3: CASSQEEGGGQGFRTGLYEQYF

V: TRBV5-4
size: few
D: NA
J: TRBJ1-2
DNA: TGTGCCAGCAGCGTGACGACAGAACCGTATGGCTACACCTTC
CDR3: CASSVTTEPYGYTF

V: TRBV5-1
size: NA
D: TRBD2
J: TRBJ2-3
DNA: TGCGCCAGCAGCTTACGAACGACCGTGGGACTACCCCAGCGCCAGTATTTT
CDR3: CASSLRTTVGLPQRQYF

V: TRBV12-5
size: NA
D: TRBD2
J: TRBJ2-1
DNA: TGTGCTAGTGGTTTCACTAGCGATGAGCAGTTCTTC
CDR3: CASGFTSDEQFF

V: TRBV2
size: NA
D: NA
J: TRBJ2-3
DNA: TGTGCCAGCACCCCTAGGGGGTGGGCGACAGATACGCAGTATTTT
CDR3: CASTPRGWATDTQYF

V: TRBV7-9
size: NA
D: NA
J: TRBJ2-3
DNA: TGTGCCAGCATCCTTCTCCCCCCCACAGATACGCAGTATTTT
CDR3: CASILLPPTDTQYF

V: TRBV4-1
size: once
D: NA
J: TRBJ1-1
DNA: TGCGCCAGCACCTTGGCCGGGGGGGGGAACACTGAAGCTTTCTTT
CDR3: CASTLAGGGNTEAFF

V: TRBV5-1
size: once
D: TRBD2
J: TRBJ2-1
DNA: TGCGCCAGCGCTACGGGAGGGTACAATGAGCAGTTCTTC
CDR3: CASATGGYNEQFF

V: TRBV7-2
size: NA
D: NA
J: TRBJ2-1
DNA: TGTGCCAGCAGCTTAGGTGACACCAACAATGAGCAGTTCTTC
CDR3: CASSLGDTNNEQFF

V: TRBV4-2
size: NA
D: NA
J: TRBJ2-3
DNA: TGTGCCAGCAGCCAAGACCCAATTAGCACAGATACGCAGTATTTT
CDR3: CASSQDPISTDTQYF

V: TRBV27
size: many
D: NA
J: TRBJ1-6
DNA: TGTGCCAGCACTGAGGGAGGTTCACCCCTCCACTTT
CDR3: CASTEGGSPLHF

V: TRBV5-4
size: NA
D: TRBD2
J: TRBJ2-1
DNA: TGTGCCAGCAGCCCCACTAGCGGGAGGGCCCATGAGCAGTTCTTC
CDR3: CASSPTSGRAHEQFF

V: TRBV12-5
size: NA
D: NA
J: TRBJ2-2
DNA: TGTGCTAGTGGTTTGATCTTAACCGGGATTCAGAACACCGGGGAGCTGTTTTTT
CDR3: CASGLILTGIQNTGELFF

V: TRBV10-3
size: few
D: TRBD1
J: TRBJ1-2
DNA: TGTGCCACCGGAGGACAGGGGGACTATGGCTACACCTTC
CDR3: CATGGQGDYGYTF

V: TRBV29-1
size: once
D: NA
J: TRBJ1-5
DNA: TGCAGCGTTGCCCAGGGTCTCAATCAGCCCCAGCATTTT
CDR3: CSVAQGLNQPQHF

V: TRBV7-9
size: NA
D: NA
J: TRBJ1-1
DNA: TGTGCCAGCAGACAATCAGGGTTCCCGGCCACTGAAGCTTTCTTT
CDR3: CASRQSGFPATEAFF

V: TRBV10-3
size: NA
D: NA
J: TRBJ2-3
DNA: TGTGCCATTAATAGCGGTTCTAGCACAGATACGCAGTATTTT
CDR3: CAINSGSSTDTQYF

V: TRBV7-9
size: NA
D: NA
J: TRBJ2-6
DNA: TGTGCCAGCAGCCGTTACACATCCGGGGCCAACGTCCTGACTTTC
CDR3: CASSRYTSGANVLTF

V: TRBV7-6
size: NA
D: TRBD2
J: TRBJ2-3
DNA: TGTGCCAGCAGCTTAGCGGGAGAGGTAGCGGGAGCAGATACGCAGTATTTT
CDR3: CASSLAGEVAGADTQYF

V: TRBV6-5
size: few
D: TRBD1
J: TRBJ2-1
DNA: TGTGCCAGCAGTTACAGGGGGCTCCCCAATGAGCAGTTCTTC
CDR3: CASSYRGLPNEQFF

V: TRBV28
size: NA
D: NA
J: TRBJ1-5
DNA: TGTGCCAGCAGTTTTATGCCCGGACGGGGGCCCCAGCATTTT
CDR3: CASSFMPGRGPQHF

V: TRBV5-1
size: NA
D: TRBD2
J: TRBJ2-1
DNA: TGCGCCAGCAGCTCCGGGACTAGCGCATACAATGAGCAGTTCTTC
CDR3: CASSSGTSAYNEQFF

V: TRBV14
size: NA
D: NA
J: TRBJ2-4
DNA: TGTGCCAGCAGCCAAGAGGCTAGCGAGAACATTCAGTACTTC
CDR3: CASSQEASENIQYF

V: TRBV6-6
size: NA
D: NA
J: TRBJ1-2
DNA: TGTGCCAGTTGGTCAGGGATTGGGGTCTATGGCTACACCTTC
CDR3: CASWSGIGVYGYTF

V: TRBV25-1
size: NA
D: NA
J: TRBJ2-2
DNA: TGTGCCAGCAGCCACCTATCAACCGGGGAGCTGTTTTTT
CDR3: CASSHLSTGELFF

V: TRBV18
size: NA
D: NA
J: TRBJ1-1
DNA: TGTGCCAGCTCACTATATAAACAGGAAATGAACACTGAAGCTTTCTTT
CDR3: CASSLYKQEMNTEAFF

V: TRBV4-2
size: NA
D: TRBD1
J: TRBJ2-3
DNA: TGTGCCAGCAGCCAAGTTAACAGGGGGCTAGGCACAGATACGCAGTATTTT
CDR3: CASSQVNRGLGTDTQYF

V: TRBV7-8
size: NA
D: TRBD2
J: TRBJ2-1
DNA: TGTGCCAGCAGCCATACTAGCGGGGTTTACAATGAGCAGTTCTTC
CDR3: CASSHTSGVYNEQFF